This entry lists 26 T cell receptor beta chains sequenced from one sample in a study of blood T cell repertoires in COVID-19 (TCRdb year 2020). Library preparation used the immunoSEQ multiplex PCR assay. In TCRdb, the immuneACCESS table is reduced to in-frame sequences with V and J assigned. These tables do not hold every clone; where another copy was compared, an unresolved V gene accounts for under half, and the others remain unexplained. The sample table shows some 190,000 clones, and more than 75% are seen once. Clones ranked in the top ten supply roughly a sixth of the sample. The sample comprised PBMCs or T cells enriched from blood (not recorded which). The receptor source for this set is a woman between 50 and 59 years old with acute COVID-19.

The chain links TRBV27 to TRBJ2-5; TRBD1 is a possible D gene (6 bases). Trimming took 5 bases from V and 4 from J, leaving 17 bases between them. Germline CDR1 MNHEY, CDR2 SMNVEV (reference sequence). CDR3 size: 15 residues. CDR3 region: CASSVNRASGETQYF. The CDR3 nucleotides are TGTGCCAGCAGTGTAAACAGGGCATCCGGAGAGACCCAGTACTTC.

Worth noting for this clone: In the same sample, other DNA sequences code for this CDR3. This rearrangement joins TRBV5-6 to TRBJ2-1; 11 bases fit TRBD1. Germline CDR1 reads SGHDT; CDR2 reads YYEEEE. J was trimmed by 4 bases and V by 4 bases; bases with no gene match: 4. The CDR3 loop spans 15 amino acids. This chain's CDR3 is CASSLGQGAYNEQFF. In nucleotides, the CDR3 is TGTGCCAGCAGCCTTGGACAGGGGGCGTACAATGAGCAGTTCTTC.

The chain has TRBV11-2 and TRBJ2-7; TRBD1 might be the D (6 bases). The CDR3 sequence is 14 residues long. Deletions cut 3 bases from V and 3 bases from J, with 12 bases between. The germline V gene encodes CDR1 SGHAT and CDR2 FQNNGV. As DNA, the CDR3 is TGTGCCAGCAGCTTCGGCAGGGGAATCTACGAGCAGTACGTC. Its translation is CASSFGRGIYEQYV.

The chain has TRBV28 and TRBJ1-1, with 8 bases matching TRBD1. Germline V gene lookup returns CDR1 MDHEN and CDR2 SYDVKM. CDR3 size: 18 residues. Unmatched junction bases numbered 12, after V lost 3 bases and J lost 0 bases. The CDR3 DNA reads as TGTGCCAGCAGTTTCGGAGGGAGCGCAGGGGGCATGAACACTGAAGCTTTCTTT. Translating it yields CASSFGGSAGGMNTEAFF. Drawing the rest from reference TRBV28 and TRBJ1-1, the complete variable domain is DVKVTQSSRYLVKRTGEKVFLECVQDMDHENMFWYRQDPGLGLRLIYFSYDVKMKEKGDIPEGYSVSREKKERFSLILESASTNQTSMYLCASSFGGSAGGMNTEAFFGQGTRLTVV.

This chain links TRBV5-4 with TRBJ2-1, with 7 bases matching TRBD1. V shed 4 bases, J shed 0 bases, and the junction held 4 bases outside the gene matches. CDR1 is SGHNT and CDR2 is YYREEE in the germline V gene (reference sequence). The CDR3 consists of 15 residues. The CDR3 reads CASSPQGSSYNEQFF. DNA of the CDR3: TGTGCCAGCAGCCCACAGGGGAGCTCCTACAATGAGCAGTTCTTC.

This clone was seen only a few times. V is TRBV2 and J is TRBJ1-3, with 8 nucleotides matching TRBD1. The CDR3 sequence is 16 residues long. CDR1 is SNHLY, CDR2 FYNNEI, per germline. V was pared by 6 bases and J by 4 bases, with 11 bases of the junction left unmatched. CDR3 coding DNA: TGTGCCAGCAGGATGAACTCAGGGGGCGCCGGAAACACCATATATTTT. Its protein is CASRMNSGGAGNTIYF.

The CDR3 loop reads CASSLGRGRGNGNQPQHF. The CDR3 DNA reads TGTGCCAGCAGCTTGGGCAGGGGGCGAGGTAATGGCAATCAGCCCCAGCATTTT. This chain links TRBV7-2 with TRBJ1-5; 8 positions match TRBD1. This CDR3 spans 18 amino acids. V lost 3 bases to trimming and J lost 2 bases; unmatched junction nucleotides: 12. Germline values: CDR1 SGHTA, CDR2 FQGNSA.

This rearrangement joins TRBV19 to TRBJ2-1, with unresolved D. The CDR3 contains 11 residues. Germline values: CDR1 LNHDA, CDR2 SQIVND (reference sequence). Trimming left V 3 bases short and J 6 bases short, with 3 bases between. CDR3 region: CASSIGNEQFF. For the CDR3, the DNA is TGTGCCAGTAGTATCGGCAATGAGCAGTTCTTC.

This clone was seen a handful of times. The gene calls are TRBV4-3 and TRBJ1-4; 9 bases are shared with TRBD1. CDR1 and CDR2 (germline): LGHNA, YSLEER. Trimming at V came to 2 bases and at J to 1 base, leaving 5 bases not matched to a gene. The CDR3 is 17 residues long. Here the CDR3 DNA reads TGCGCCAGCAGCCAACTACAGGGGGCGCGAACTAATGAAAAACTGTTTTTT. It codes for CASSQLQGARTNEKLFF.

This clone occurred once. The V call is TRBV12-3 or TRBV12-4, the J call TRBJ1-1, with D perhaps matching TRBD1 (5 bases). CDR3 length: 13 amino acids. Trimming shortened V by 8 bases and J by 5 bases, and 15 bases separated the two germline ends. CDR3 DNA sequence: TGTGCCAGCTCTTCCTGGGGGGAAACTGAAGCTTTCTTT. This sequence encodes CASSSWGETEAFF.

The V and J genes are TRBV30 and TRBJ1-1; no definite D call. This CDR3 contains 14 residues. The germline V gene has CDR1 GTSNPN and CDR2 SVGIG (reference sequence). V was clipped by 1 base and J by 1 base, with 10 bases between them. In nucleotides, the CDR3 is TGTGCCTGGAGTGGAAACAACGCGAACACTGAAGCTTTCTTT. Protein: CAWSGNNANTEAFF.

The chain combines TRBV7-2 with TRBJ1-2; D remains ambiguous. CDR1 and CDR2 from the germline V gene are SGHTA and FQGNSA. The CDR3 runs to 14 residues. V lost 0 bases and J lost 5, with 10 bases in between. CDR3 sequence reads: CASSLAIADYGYTF. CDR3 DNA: TGTGCCAGCAGCTTAGCCATCGCAGATTATGGCTACACCTTC. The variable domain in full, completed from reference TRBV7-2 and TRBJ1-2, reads GAGVSQSPSNKVTEKGKDVELRCDPISGHTALYWYRQSLGQGLEFLIYFQGNSAPDKSGLPSDRFSAERTGGSVSTLTIQRTQQEDSAVYLCASSLAIADYGYTFGSGTRLTVV.

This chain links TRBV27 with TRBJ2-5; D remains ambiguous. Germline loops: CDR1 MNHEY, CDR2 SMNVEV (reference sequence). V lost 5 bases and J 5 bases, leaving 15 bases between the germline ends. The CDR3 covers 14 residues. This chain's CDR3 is CASSPKLEQETQYF. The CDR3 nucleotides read TGTGCCAGCAGTCCAAAGTTGGAACAGGAGACCCAGTACTTC.

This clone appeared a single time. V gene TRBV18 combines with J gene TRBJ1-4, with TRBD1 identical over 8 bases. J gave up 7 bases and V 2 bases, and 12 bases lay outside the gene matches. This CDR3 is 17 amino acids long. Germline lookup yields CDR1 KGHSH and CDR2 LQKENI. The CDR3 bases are TGTGCCAGCTCACCAACACCTCAGGGGGCGGCTAGTGAAAAACTGTTTTTT. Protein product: CASSPTPQGAASEKLFF.

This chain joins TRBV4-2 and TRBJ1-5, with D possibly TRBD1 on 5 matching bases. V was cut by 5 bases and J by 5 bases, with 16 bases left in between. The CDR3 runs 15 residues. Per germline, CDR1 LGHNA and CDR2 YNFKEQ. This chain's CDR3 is CASSVARQRHQPQHF. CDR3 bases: TGTGCCAGCAGCGTCGCGAGACAGCGTCATCAGCCCCAGCATTTT.

As DNA, the CDR3 is TGTGCCAGCAGCCCGAGCGGGGACGAGCAGTACGTC. This encodes CASSPSGDEQYV. The chain is built from TRBV7-9 and TRBJ2-7; 7 bases align to TRBD2. V lost 5 bases and J lost 5; bases outside the gene matches: 3. The CDR3 has 12 amino acids. Germline V gene sequence: CDR1 SEHNR, CDR2 FQNEAQ (reference sequence).

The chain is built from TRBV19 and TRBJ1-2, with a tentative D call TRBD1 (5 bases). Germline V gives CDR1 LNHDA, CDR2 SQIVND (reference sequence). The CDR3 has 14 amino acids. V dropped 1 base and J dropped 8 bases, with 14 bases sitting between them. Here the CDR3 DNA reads TGTGCCAGTAGTATAGGTCCCGGGGGAAGAGGCTACACCTTC. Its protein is CASSIGPGGRGYTF.

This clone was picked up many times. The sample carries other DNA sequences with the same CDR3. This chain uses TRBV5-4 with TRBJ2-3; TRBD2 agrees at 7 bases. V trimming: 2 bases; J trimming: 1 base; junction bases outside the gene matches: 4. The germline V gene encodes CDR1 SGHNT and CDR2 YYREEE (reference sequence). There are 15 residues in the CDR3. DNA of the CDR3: TGTGCCAGCAGCTTCGGTGCGGGGGGCACAGATACGCAGTATTTT. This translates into CASSFGAGGTDTQYF.

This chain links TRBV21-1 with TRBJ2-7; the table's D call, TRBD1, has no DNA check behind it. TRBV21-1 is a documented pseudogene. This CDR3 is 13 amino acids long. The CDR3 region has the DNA TGTGCCAGCAGCAAAGGACAGGGGGACGGGCAGTACGTC. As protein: CASSKGQGDGQYV.

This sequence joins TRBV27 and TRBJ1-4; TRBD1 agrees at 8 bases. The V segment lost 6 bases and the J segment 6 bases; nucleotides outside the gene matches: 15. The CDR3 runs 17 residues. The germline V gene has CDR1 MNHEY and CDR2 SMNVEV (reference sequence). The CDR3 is CASSPTGETHSYEKLFF. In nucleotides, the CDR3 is TGTGCCAGCAGCCCGACAGGGGAGACCCATTCTTATGAAAAACTGTTTTTT.

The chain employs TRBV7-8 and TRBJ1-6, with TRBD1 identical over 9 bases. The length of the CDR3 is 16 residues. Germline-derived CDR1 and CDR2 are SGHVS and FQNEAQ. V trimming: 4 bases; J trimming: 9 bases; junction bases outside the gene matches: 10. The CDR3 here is CASSSRTGEDASPLHF. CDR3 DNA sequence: TGTGCCAGCAGCTCTCGGACAGGGGAAGATGCTTCACCCCTCCACTTT.

CDR3 DNA: TGTGCCACCCCCAGGGGGGCGGATGGCTACACCTTC. The encoded protein is CATPRGADGYTF. The chain carries TRBV5-4 and TRBJ1-2, with 7 nucleotides matching TRBD1. The germline gives CDR1 SGHNT, CDR2 YYREEE (reference sequence). V shed 9 bases, J shed 6 bases, and the junction held 8 bases outside the gene matches. The CDR3 is 12 residues long.

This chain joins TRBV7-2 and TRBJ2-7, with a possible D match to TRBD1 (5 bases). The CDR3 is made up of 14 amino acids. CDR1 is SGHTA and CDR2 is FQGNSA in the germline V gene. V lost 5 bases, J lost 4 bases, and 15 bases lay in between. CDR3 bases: TGTGCCAGCAGCCCCCCAGGGCCAGTTTACGAGCAGTACGTC. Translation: CASSPPGPVYEQYV.

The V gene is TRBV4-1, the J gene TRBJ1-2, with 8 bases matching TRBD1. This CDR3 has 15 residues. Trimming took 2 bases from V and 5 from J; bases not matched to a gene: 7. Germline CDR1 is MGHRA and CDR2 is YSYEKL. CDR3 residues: CASSQPPTGDYGYTF. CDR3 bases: TGCGCCAGCAGCCAACCCCCGACAGGGGATTATGGCTACACCTTC.

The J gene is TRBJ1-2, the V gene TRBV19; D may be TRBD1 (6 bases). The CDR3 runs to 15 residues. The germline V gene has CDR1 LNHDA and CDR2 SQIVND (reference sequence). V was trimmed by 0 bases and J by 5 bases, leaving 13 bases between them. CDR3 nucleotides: TGTGCCAGTAGTATAGATCTCTACAGGGCTTATGGCTACACCTTC. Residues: CASSIDLYRAYGYTF.

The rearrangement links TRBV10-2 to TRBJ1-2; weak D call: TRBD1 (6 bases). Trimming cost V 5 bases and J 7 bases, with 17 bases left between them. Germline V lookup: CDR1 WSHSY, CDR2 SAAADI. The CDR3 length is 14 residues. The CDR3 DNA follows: TGCGCCAGCAGTTCCCTCACAGGGTCTTCTGGCTACACCTTC. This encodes CASSSLTGSSGYTF.